This TCR beta chain was identified in a study of cytomegalovirus exposure and HLA in healthy donors. The germline V and J ends were trimmed by 3 bases and 3 bases, with 11 bases remaining between them. Germline-derived CDR1 and CDR2 are GTSNPN and SVGIG (reference sequence). The CDR3 is 13 residues long. The PCR contained 60 Vbeta and 13 Jbeta primers. TCRdb's table, derived via immunoSEQ multiplex PCR, lists solely in-frame clones and lacks some. The table has some 120,000 clones, around 80% seen once. On this clone: What it recognizes is unknown.

General observations from the study: Under in vitro conditions, three CMV-associated chains were confirmed as specific for CMV antigens. Within a later analysis, the majority of CMV-associated TCR beta chains appeared HLA-restricted. Some segments of the V type, notably TRBV6-2 and TRBV6-3, were excluded as indistinguishable.

Sequencing used PBMCs. The gene calls are TRBV30 and TRBJ1-1; D unresolved. The sequence was obtained from a man aged 25-45 years in good health and CMV-seronegative. CDR3 sequence: CAWRAYEYTEAFF. In nucleotides, the CDR3 is TGTGCCTGGAGAGCTTATGAGTACACTGAAGCTTTCTTT.